The clone carrying this T cell receptor (beta chain) was seen only a few times. Its antigen is still unknown. The germline CDR1 and CDR2 sequences are SGHRS and YFSETQ. The germline V and J ends were trimmed by 0 bases and 0 bases, with 10 bases remaining between them. The CDR3 consists of 15 residues. This sample stems from a study of T-cell memory formation after mild COVID-19. After 5'RACE with constant-segment primers, TCR alpha and TCR beta cDNA libraries carrying sample barcodes and UMIs were obtained. TCRdb re-derived calls from the 5' RACE reads in MiXCR, one entry per CDR3 protein. The sample holds over 450,000 distinct CDR3 sequences, just over 20% seen once. Study results and caveats: The finding that pre-infection memory included some responding clones suggested that cross-reactive memory joined.

The source of this sequence is an adult woman who had mild COVID-19 (a few samples of this study predate the infection). Cell type and time point are not known. The chain joins TRBV5-1 to TRBJ2-7; D could derive from TRBD1 or TRBD2 (5 bases each). The specimen sequenced was PBMCs or a T cell subset sorted from them (not recorded which). The CDR3 DNA reads TGCGCCAGCAGCTTGGCGGCAGGGACCTCCTACGAGCAGTACTTC. Its protein product is CASSLAAGTSYEQYF.